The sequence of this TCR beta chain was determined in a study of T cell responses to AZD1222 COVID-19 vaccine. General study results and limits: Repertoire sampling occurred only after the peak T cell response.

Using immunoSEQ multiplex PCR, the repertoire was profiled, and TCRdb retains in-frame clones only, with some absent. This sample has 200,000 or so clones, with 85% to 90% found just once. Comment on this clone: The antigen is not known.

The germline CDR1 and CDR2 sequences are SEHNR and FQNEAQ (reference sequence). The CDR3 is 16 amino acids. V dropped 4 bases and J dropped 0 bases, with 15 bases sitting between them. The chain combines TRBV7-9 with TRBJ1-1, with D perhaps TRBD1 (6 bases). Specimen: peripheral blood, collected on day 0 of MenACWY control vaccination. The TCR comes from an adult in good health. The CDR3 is CASSSPRDTMNTEAFF. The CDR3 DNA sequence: TGTGCCAGCAGCTCCCCCCGGGACACCATGAACACTGAAGCTTTCTTT.